A selection of T cell receptor beta chains follows, all from one sample in a study of T-cell memory formation after mild COVID-19. MiXCR, applied by TCRdb to the 5' RACE reads, yields one record per CDR3 protein. Among more than 250,000 distinct CDR3 sequences listed, roughly 17% were seen once. Sequenced input: PBMCs or a T cell subset sorted from them (not recorded which). Source of these receptors: a man aged 18-30 years who had mild COVID-19 (a few samples of this study predate the infection). Cell type and time point are not known. The CDR3 runs from the conserved cysteine through the conserved F or W.

v_call: TRBV6-5
j_call: TRBJ2-7
cdr3_aa: CASSYSLQGSYEQYF

v_call: TRBV5-1
j_call: TRBJ2-6
cdr3_aa: CASSGDRGPGANVLTF

v_call: TRBV20-1
j_call: TRBJ1-1
cdr3_aa: CSASGNGNTEAFF

v_call: TRBV4-1
j_call: TRBJ2-4
cdr3_aa: CASSQGNRATAKNIQYF

v_call: TRBV2
j_call: TRBJ2-5
cdr3_aa: CASSVPRGLRETQYF

v_call: TRBV7-9
j_call: TRBJ1-1
cdr3_aa: CASSPQGGIKAFF

v_call: TRBV5-1
j_call: TRBJ2-1
cdr3_aa: CASSLRGVDEQFF

v_call: TRBV9
j_call: TRBJ1-3
cdr3_aa: CASSAEQGAGNTIYF

v_call: TRBV9
j_call: TRBJ2-1
cdr3_aa: CASSLLARLAGVNEQFF

v_call: TRBV7-6
j_call: TRBJ1-4
cdr3_aa: CASSLGLLLASEKLFF

v_call: TRBV6-5
j_call: TRBJ2-3
cdr3_aa: CASSSQTTTGGGTDTQYF

v_call: TRBV7-2
j_call: TRBJ2-5
cdr3_aa: CASSLASEGTQYF

v_call: TRBV5-1
j_call: TRBJ1-2
cdr3_aa: CASSYPGGEHGYTF

v_call: TRBV7-9
j_call: TRBJ2-1
cdr3_aa: CASSLVLANEQFF